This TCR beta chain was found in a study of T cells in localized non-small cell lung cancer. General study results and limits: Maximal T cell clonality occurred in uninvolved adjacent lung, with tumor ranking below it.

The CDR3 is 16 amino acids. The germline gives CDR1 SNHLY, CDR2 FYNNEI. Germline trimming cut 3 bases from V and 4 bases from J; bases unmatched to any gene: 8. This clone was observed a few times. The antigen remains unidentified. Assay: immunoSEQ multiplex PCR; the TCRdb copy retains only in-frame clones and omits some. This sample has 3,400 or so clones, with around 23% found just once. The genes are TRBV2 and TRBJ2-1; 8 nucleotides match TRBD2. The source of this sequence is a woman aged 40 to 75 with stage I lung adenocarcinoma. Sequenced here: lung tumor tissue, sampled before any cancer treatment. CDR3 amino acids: CASSEQLAEGYNEQFF. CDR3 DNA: TGTGCCAGCAGTGAGCAACTAGCGGAAGGTTACAATGAGCAGTTCTTC.